This entry concerns a single T cell receptor beta chain. Antigen unknown. This record belongs to a study of T cells in localized non-small cell lung cancer. Findings of the study overall: Uninvolved adjacent lung had higher T cell clonality than tumor and all other tissues. Greater blood T cell density accompanied longer overall survival.

Using immunoSEQ multiplex PCR, the repertoire was profiled, and TCRdb retains in-frame clones only, with some absent. The profile shows about 40,000 clones, 75% to 90% of them singletons. The source is a man between 40 and 70 years old with stage I lung adenocarcinoma. The sequenced sample was peripheral blood, obtained before any cancer treatment.

The DNA for the CDR3 is TGCGCCAGCAGCACTCAGGGAGCCCAAGAGACCCAGTACTTC. Protein: CASSTQGAQETQYF. This chain joins TRBV5-1 and TRBJ2-5; perhaps D is TRBD1 or TRBD2 (5 bases each). V was trimmed by 4 bases and J by 1 base, leaving 11 bases between them. Germline V lookup: CDR1 SGHRS, CDR2 YFSETQ. This CDR3 region has 14 residues.